This T cell receptor beta chain was sequenced for a study of identical twins. Study findings and constraints: Excess low generation probability was seen in twin-shared out-of-frame alpha sequences. Cord blood's abundant beta clonotypes had fewer insertions, unlike memory repertoires.

This clonotype was picked up many times. The antigen is unknown. Trimming removed 1 base from V and 5 bases from J; junction bases left unmatched: 2. CDR1 and CDR2 (germline): SGHAT, FQNNGV. This CDR3 region has 14 residues. TCRdb reprocessed the 5' RACE reads with MiXCR, giving one entry per CDR3 protein. The sample carries some 900,000 distinct CDR3 sequences, approximately 13% recorded once. Another study also made use of these data, one on yellow fever vaccine responses in identical twins.

The gene calls are TRBV11-2 and TRBJ2-3, with TRBD1 matching over 8 bases. The sequence was collected from a woman aged 18-29 years in good health. Sequenced: PBMCs. DNA for the CDR3: TGTGCCAGCAGCTTAGGACAGGGGATAGATACGCAGTATTTT. This encodes CASSLGQGIDTQYF.